This entry is about one T cell receptor (beta chain). In terms of age and location, participants ranged from about 18 to 89 years and lived in approximately 24 US areas. Shortly before study entry, within 2 weeks, exposed participants had met a COVID-19 case. The data belong to a study of blood T cell repertoires in COVID-19. About the research overall: Italy, Spain and the United States were the sources of the convalescent and acute COVID-19 samples.

The germline gives CDR1 KGHDR, CDR2 SFDVKD. Trimming shortened V by 0 bases and J by 3 bases, and 7 bases separated the two germline ends. The CDR3 runs to 14 residues. Generated by immunoSEQ multiplex PCR, the TCRdb table keeps only in-frame clones and is missing some. The sample yields 350,000 to 500,000 clones, nearly 90% seen once. The receptor was isolated from a woman aged 18-29 years who had been exposed to COVID-19. The sample comprised PBMCs or T cells enriched from blood (not recorded which). The J gene is TRBJ1-2, the V gene TRBV24-1, with D maybe TRBD1 (6 bases). This CDR3 reads CATSDLGQYYGYTF. CDR3 coding DNA: TGTGCCACCAGTGATTTGGGACAGTACTATGGCTACACCTTC.